Each of the 22 T cell receptor beta chains below was sequenced from the same sample in a study of T cells in localized non-small cell lung cancer. The method was immunoSEQ multiplex PCR; TCRdb's version includes in-frame clones alone and lacks a portion of them. This table has 35,000 to 45,000 clones, around nine tenths appearing once. Sequencing was performed on peripheral blood, taken before any cancer treatment. These receptors all come from a female donor over 55 with stage I lung adenocarcinoma.

The chain is built from TRBV6-6 and TRBJ1-1, with 12 bases fitting TRBD1. The germline CDR1 and CDR2 sequences are MNHNY and SVGAGI (reference sequence). V trimming: 4 bases; J trimming: 7 bases; junction bases outside the gene matches: 10. CDR3 length: 16 amino acids. The CDR3 nucleotides read TGTGCCAGCAGTTCTAGCGGGACAGGGGGCCCACTTGAAGCTTTCTTT. As protein: CASSSSGTGGPLEAFF.

The gene calls are TRBV5-1 and TRBJ1-1, with 9 positions matching TRBD1. Trimming took 3 bases from V and 4 from J; bases not matched to a gene: 7. The CDR3 loop spans 15 amino acids. Germline V gene lookup returns CDR1 SGHRS and CDR2 YFSETQ. This CDR3 is CASSSKPGQGTEAFF. In DNA, the CDR3 is TGCGCCAGCAGCTCGAAGCCGGGACAGGGCACTGAAGCTTTCTTT.

The chain carries TRBV6-5 and TRBJ2-2; 7 bases are shared with TRBD1. This CDR3 region has 16 residues. Germline V gene data show CDR1 as MNHEY and CDR2 as SVGAGI. The ends lost 4 bases at V and 4 bases at J; junction bases unmatched: 9. The CDR3 sequence is CASSFDKTGVTGELFF. CDR3 coding DNA: TGTGCCAGCAGTTTCGATAAAACAGGGGTCACCGGGGAGCTGTTTTTT.

The rearrangement uses TRBV7-8 and TRBJ1-3, with D hard to call. The CDR3 length is 15 residues. V was clipped by 5 bases and J by 4 bases, with 15 bases between them. Germline V gene sequence: CDR1 SGHVS, CDR2 FQNEAQ. CDR3 nucleotides: TGTGCCAGCAGCGCCACCCCCGCCTGGGGAAACACCATATATTTT. Encoded protein: CASSATPAWGNTIYF.

The chain employs TRBV5-1 and TRBJ1-4, with a weak D call TRBD1 (6 bases). The CDR3 is made up of 14 amino acids. Trimming cost V 0 bases and J 8 bases, with 11 bases left between them. Germline V gene sequence: CDR1 SGHRS, CDR2 YFSETQ. The CDR3 sequence is CASSLGQAREKLFF. The CDR3 DNA sequence: TGCGCCAGCAGCTTGGGACAGGCGAGGGAAAAACTGTTTTTT.

The chain employs TRBV5-1 and TRBJ2-3; D gene uncertain. In germline, CDR1 is SGHRS, CDR2 YFSETQ. Trimming shortened V by 4 bases and J by 0 bases, and 18 bases separated the two germline ends. The CDR3 runs to 17 residues. The CDR3: CASSTSRIPPSTDTQYF. The CDR3 DNA reads as TGCGCCAGCAGCACCAGCCGGATACCCCCTAGCACAGATACGCAGTATTTT.

The CDR3 spells CASSLRGRGNEQFF. The DNA for the CDR3 is TGCGCCAGCAGCTTACGGGGTCGGGGCAATGAGCAGTTCTTC. The V and J genes are TRBV5-1 and TRBJ2-1; D might be TRBD2 (5 bases). Germline V gene sequence: CDR1 SGHRS, CDR2 YFSETQ. This CDR3 contains 14 residues. Deletions cut 2 bases from V and 6 bases from J, with 12 bases between.

The V gene is TRBV7-2, the J gene TRBJ1-5; TRBD1 might be the D (6 bases). Trimming left V 1 base short and J 5 bases short, with 12 bases between. Germline assignment: CDR1 SGHTA and CDR2 FQGNSA. The CDR3 contains 15 residues. The chain's CDR3 is CASSLVGGADQPQHF. Here the CDR3 DNA reads TGTGCCAGCAGCTTAGTCGGGGGGGCTGATCAGCCCCAGCATTTT.

This clone was counted only a few times. V and J are TRBV7-6 and TRBJ1-6, with no clear D. V lost 5 bases and J 7 bases, leaving 6 bases between the germline ends. Germline CDR1 is SGHVS and CDR2 is FNYEAQ. The CDR3 is 12 amino acids. The CDR3 loop is CASSTRNSPLHF. CDR3 sequence (DNA): TGTGCCAGCAGCACCCGAAATTCACCCCTCCACTTT. Combining the CDR3 with reference TRBV7-6 and TRBJ1-6 gives the whole variable domain GAGVSQSPRYKVTKRGQDVALRCDPISGHVSLYWYRQALGQGPEFLTYFNYEAQQDKSGLPNDRFSAERPEGSISTLTIQRTEQRDSAMYRCASSTRNSPLHFGNGTRLTVT.

The V call is TRBV7-9, the J call TRBJ2-7, with D perhaps matching TRBD2 (6 bases). Germline V gene lookup returns CDR1 SEHNR and CDR2 FQNEAQ (reference sequence). CDR3 length: 16 residues. Deletions cut 2 bases from V and 5 bases from J, with 19 bases between. CDR3 loop: CASSLIGQGLLNEQYF. CDR3 in DNA: TGTGCCAGCAGCTTAATAGGGCAGGGACTGCTGAACGAGCAGTACTTC. Drawing the rest from reference TRBV7-9 and TRBJ2-7, the complete variable domain is DTGVSQNPRHKITKRGQNVTFRCDPISEHNRLYWYRQTLGQGPEFLTYFQNEAQLEKSRLLSDRFSAERPKGSFSTLEIQRTEQGDSAMYLCASSLIGQGLLNEQYFGPGTRLTVT.

The V call is TRBV19, the J call TRBJ1-3; weak D call: TRBD1 (5 bases). The germline CDR1 and CDR2 sequences are LNHDA and SQIVND (reference sequence). V was pared by 3 bases and J by 4 bases, with 19 bases between. CDR3 length equals 17 residues. CDR3 bases: TGTGCCAGTAGTATGGTCCAGGGCAACGGGAAAGGAAACACCATATATTTT. Translated: CASSMVQGNGKGNTIYF.

This sequence joins TRBV5-1 and TRBJ1-1; maybe TRBD1 (6 bases). V dropped 7 bases and J dropped 3 bases, with 16 bases sitting between them. CDR3 length: 14 residues. CDR1 is SGHRS, CDR2 YFSETQ, per germline. The CDR3 sequence is CASANTGTHTEAFF. CDR3 in DNA: TGCGCCAGCGCTAATACCGGGACACACACTGAAGCTTTCTTT.

This chain connects TRBV5-1 to TRBJ2-7; possible D gene TRBD2, 5 bases. Germline V gene data show CDR1 as SGHRS and CDR2 as YFSETQ. The ends were cut back, 1 base at V and 5 bases at J, with 13 bases in the middle. This CDR3 is built from 14 residues. The CDR3 protein is CASSLQAGVHEQYF. CDR3 DNA sequence: TGCGCCAGCAGCTTGCAGGCGGGTGTCCACGAGCAGTACTTC.

V usage is TRBV27 and J usage is TRBJ2-2, with D perhaps TRBD2 (6 bases). The CDR3 has 15 amino acids. Trimming stripped 0 bases from V and 4 bases from J, with 9 bases between. In germline, CDR1 is MNHEY, CDR2 SMNVEV (reference sequence). In DNA form, the CDR3 reads TGTGCCAGCAGTTTATCCTGGAGGGGCACCGGGGAGCTGTTTTTT. Its protein is CASSLSWRGTGELFF.

In DNA form, the CDR3 reads TGCAGCGTTTCAGGGATCTCCTACGAGCAGTACTTC. It codes for CSVSGISYEQYF. The rearrangement links TRBV29-1 to TRBJ2-7; the D gene is possibly TRBD1 (5 bases). The CDR3 extends over 12 amino acids. Per germline, CDR1 SQVTM and CDR2 ANQGSEA. Trimming shortened V by 5 bases and J by 0 bases, and 8 bases separated the two germline ends.

This chain joins TRBV5-5 and TRBJ2-7; perhaps TRBD2 as D (5 bases). The germline V gene encodes CDR1 SGHKS and CDR2 YYEKEE (reference sequence). Trimming removed 8 bases from V and 3 bases from J, with 18 bases in between. The CDR3 totals 14 residues. CDR3 in DNA: TGTGCCAGGGACTTTAGAGGGCCTATCTACGAGCAGTACGTC. This codes for CARDFRGPIYEQYV.

This chain uses TRBV19 with TRBJ1-6; 7 bases match TRBD1. The V and J ends lost 4 bases and 13 bases, in that order; junction bases with no gene match: 1. CDR1 is LNHDA, CDR2 SQIVND, per germline (reference sequence). This CDR3 is 11 amino acids long. The DNA of the CDR3 is TGTGCCAGTAGTACGGGACAGCCCCTCCACTTT. Its translation is CASSTGQPLHF.

The V and J genes are TRBV6-5 and TRBJ1-4; TRBD1 matches 7 bases. This CDR3 is 14 amino acids long. From germline, CDR1 is MNHEY and CDR2 SVGAGI. Germline trimming cut 4 bases from V and 1 base from J; bases unmatched to any gene: 0. DNA for the CDR3: TGTGCCAGCAGTTCAGGGGGAACTAATGAAAAACTGTTTTTT. Translation: CASSSGGTNEKLFF.

The chain is built from TRBV19 and TRBJ1-4, with a weak D call TRBD1 (5 bases). V was pared by 3 bases and J by 4 bases, with 12 bases between. CDR1 and CDR2 (germline): LNHDA, SQIVND (reference sequence). The CDR3 has 15 residues. Written as DNA, the CDR3 is TGTGCCAGTAGTATGGGATGGGGCCTTAATGAAAAACTGTTTTTT. The encoded protein is CASSMGWGLNEKLFF.

This sequence joins TRBV28 and TRBJ2-5, with 10 bases lining up with TRBD2. The CDR3 is 17 amino acids. The germline V gene has CDR1 MDHEN and CDR2 SYDVKM. Trimming at V came to 1 base and at J to 5 bases, leaving 10 bases not matched to a gene. CDR3 sequence (DNA): TGTGCCAGCAGTTTATCACAAGGAGCGGGGGGGCAGGAGACCCAGTACTTC. It is translated as CASSLSQGAGGQETQYF.

V gene TRBV5-6 combines with J gene TRBJ1-5; D gene unclear. CDR1 and CDR2 from the germline V gene are SGHDT and YYEEEE. The CDR3 length is 13 residues. Trimming removed 0 bases from V and 5 bases from J, with 6 bases in between. CDR3 amino acids: CASSLGLYQPQHF. In DNA form, the CDR3 reads TGTGCCAGCAGCTTGGGGCTCTATCAGCCCCAGCATTTT.

The table lists this clone with a few counts. This sequence joins TRBV5-1 and TRBJ1-1; 8 positions match TRBD1. Germline trimming cut 2 bases from V and 1 base from J; bases unmatched to any gene: 13. Germline V gene lookup returns CDR1 SGHRS and CDR2 YFSETQ. The CDR3 covers 18 residues. The CDR3 region is CASSFPWDLGTGNTEAFF. For the CDR3, the DNA is TGCGCCAGCAGCTTCCCTTGGGATTTAGGGACAGGGAACACTGAAGCTTTCTTT.